The next 22 T cell receptor beta chains were all read from a single sample in a study of molecular identifiers for immune sequencing clone quantification. TCRdb passed the PCR reads through MiXCR, listing each CDR3 protein once. The sample yields 250,000 to 400,000 distinct CDR3 sequences, 20% to 25% seen once. The sequenced material came from naive CD8+ T cells from blood, with Jurkat cell RNA spiked in. Stated subset: FACS-sorted CD8+CD4-CCR7+CD45RA+ naive T cells. These receptors originate from a human donor in good health. Some libraries in this study had Jurkat cell RNA spiked in.

The chain uses TRBV4-2 and TRBJ2-7; possibly TRBD1 or TRBD2 for D (6 bases each). Trimming stripped 2 bases from V and 0 bases from J, with 14 bases between. CDR3 size: 16 residues. The germline V gene has CDR1 LGHNA and CDR2 YNFKEQ. CDR3 residues: CASSQNKGGRSYEQYF. In nucleotides, the CDR3 is TGTGCCAGCAGCCAAAATAAGGGGGGCCGCTCCTACGAGCAGTACTTC.

J is TRBJ2-7 and V is TRBV4-1; possible D gene TRBD2, 5 bases. The CDR3 is made up of 15 amino acids. The V end was cut by 0 bases, the J end by 6 bases, with 15 bases between. The V gene's germline CDR1 is MGHRA and CDR2 YSYEKL. As DNA, the CDR3 is TGCGCCAGCAGCCAAGATCGGGTCACCGCGGGCGAGCAGTACTTC. Amino acids: CASSQDRVTAGEQYF.

The chain combines TRBV9 with TRBJ2-3; D possibly corresponds to TRBD2 (5 bases). V gave up 3 bases and J gave up 9 bases, with 14 bases separating them. The CDR3 is 13 residues long. Germline lookup yields CDR1 SGDLS and CDR2 YYNGEE. The DNA for the CDR3 is TGTGCCAGCAGCGCCTGGACTCTACAAACGCAGTATTTT. Amino acids: CASSAWTLQTQYF. Full variable domain (rest looked up from reference TRBV9 and TRBJ2-3): DSGVTQTPKHLITATGQRVTLRCSPRSGDLSVYWYQQSLDQGLQFLIQYYNGEERAKGNILERFSAQQFPDLHSELNLSSLELGDSALYFCASSAWTLQTQYFGPGTRLTVL.

This clonotype has ten or more counts. This chain joins TRBV4-1 and TRBJ1-3; D might be TRBD1 (5 bases). The V gene's germline CDR1 is MGHRA and CDR2 YSYEKL. Trimming left V 5 bases short and J 0 bases short, with 11 bases between. This CDR3 has 15 amino acids. The CDR3 is CASSSSGGSGNTIYF. For the CDR3, the DNA is TGCGCCAGCAGCTCCAGCGGGGGCTCTGGAAACACCATATATTTT.

V is TRBV7-9 and J is TRBJ2-1; possibly TRBD2 for D (5 bases). The ends were cut back, 3 bases at V and 1 base at J, with 10 bases in the middle. Per germline, CDR1 SEHNR and CDR2 FQNEAQ (reference sequence). The CDR3 contains 15 residues. The CDR3 nucleotides are TGTGCCAGCAGCTTGGGGAGTTTGTCCTACAATGAGCAGTTCTTC. As protein: CASSLGSLSYNEQFF.

With respect to this clonotype: Mismatch with germline at one junction end may stem from a read error. The chain links TRBV7-2 to TRBJ2-1; 8 positions match TRBD2. Germline CDR1 is SGHTA and CDR2 is FQGNSA. There are 16 residues in the CDR3. CDR3 region: CAGRPLAGLSYNEQFF. The CDR3 bases are TGTGCCGGCAGGCCCCTAGCGGGCCTCTCCTACAATGAGCAGTTCTTC.

This clonotype was seen more than once but under ten times. The chain has TRBV7-8 and TRBJ2-7, with 7 nucleotides matching TRBD1. Germline-derived CDR1 and CDR2 are SGHVS and FQNEAQ. CDR3 length equals 16 residues. Trimming at V came to 5 bases and at J to 2 bases, leaving 12 bases not matched to a gene. Here the CDR3 reads CASSPPWVGQPYEQYF. CDR3 sequence (DNA): TGTGCCAGCAGCCCACCCTGGGTGGGACAGCCCTACGAGCAGTACTTC.

This clonotype was seen ten or more times. The rearrangement uses TRBV7-9 and TRBJ1-1; perhaps TRBD1 as D (5 bases). The germline V and J ends were trimmed by 0 bases and 6 bases, with 8 bases remaining between them. Germline CDR1 and CDR2: SEHNR and FQNEAQ (reference sequence). This CDR3 region has 13 residues. The CDR3 sequence: CASSLALGAEAFF. CDR3 sequence (DNA): TGTGCCAGCAGCTTAGCGCTGGGGGCTGAAGCTTTCTTT.

Worth noting for this clonotype: One junction end does not reproduce the germline sequence, and a read error may be involved. The chain employs TRBV29-1 and TRBJ2-3, with D tentatively TRBD2 (6 bases). The CDR3 covers 13 residues. Germline V gene lookup returns CDR1 SQVTM and CDR2 ANQGSEA. The CDR3 coding sequence is TGCAGCGTGTGGGGACTGATGACAGATATGCAGTATTTT. Translated, it gives CSVWGLMTDMQYF.

This clonotype was counted between two and nine times. The chain has TRBV7-9 and TRBJ2-3; 7 bases are shared with TRBD1. Looked up from germline, CDR1 is SEHNR and CDR2 is FQNEAQ (reference sequence). This CDR3 spans 15 amino acids. J was trimmed by 3 bases and V by 5 bases; bases with no gene match: 8. The chain's CDR3 is CASSPRDSRTDTQYF. The CDR3 DNA reads as TGTGCCAGCAGCCCCCGGGACAGTCGAACAGATACGCAGTATTTT.

This clonotype has at least ten counts. This sequence joins TRBV7-2 and TRBJ1-1; 7 bases align to TRBD1. V dropped 5 bases and J dropped 11; count of bases not matched to a gene: 20. Germline V gives CDR1 SGHTA, CDR2 FQGNSA. This CDR3 contains 16 residues. The CDR3 loop reads CASSRPRQGLLQWAFF. CDR3 bases: TGTGCCAGCAGCCGGCCCCGACAGGGCCTGCTTCAGTGGGCTTTCTTT. The variable domain in full, with the rest retrieved from reference TRBV7-2 and TRBJ1-1, is GAGVSQSPSNKVTEKGKDVELRCDPISGHTALYWYRQSLGQGLEFLIYFQGNSAPDKSGLPSDRFSAERTGGSVSTLTIQRTQQEDSAVYLCASSRPRQGLLQWAFFGQGTRLTVV.

Of note for this clonotype: A much larger clone is a single base away; this may be a read error. The J gene is TRBJ2-7, the V gene TRBV12-3 or TRBV12-4, with D possibly being TRBD1 or TRBD2 (5 bases each). The CDR3 runs 14 residues. CDR3: CASSPAGRDHEQHF. The CDR3 region has the DNA TGTGCCAGCAGCCCGGCGGGCAGGGACCACGAGCAGCACTTC.

As concerns this clonotype: This clone may be a read error of a much larger clone one base away. The chain joins TRBV24-1 to TRBJ2-1; 12 nucleotides agree with TRBD2. This CDR3 comprises 16 residues. Looked up from germline, CDR1 is KGHDR and CDR2 is SFDVKD. CDR3 residues: CATSDLAGGPYNEEFF. DNA for the CDR3: TGTGCCACCAGTGATCTAGCGGGAGGGCCGTACAATGAGGAGTTCTTC.

In regard to this clonotype: A much larger clone is a single base away; this may be a read error. V gene TRBV24-1 combines with J gene TRBJ2-2, with a possible D match to TRBD2 (5 bases). Germline V gives CDR1 KGHDR, CDR2 SFDVKD. The CDR3 runs to 14 residues. In nucleotides, the CDR3 is TGTGCCAGGAGAGGGAGACCCATTACTGGGGAGCCGTTTTTT. Translation gives CARRGRPITGEPFF.

This clonotype was recorded at least ten times. The J gene is TRBJ2-3, the V gene TRBV5-5, with 8 positions matching TRBD2. CDR1 SGHKS and CDR2 YYEKEE come from the germline V gene (reference sequence). The J segment lost 4 bases and the V segment lost 2 bases, leaving 3 bases of the junction unmatched. The CDR3 has 14 residues. This CDR3 is CASSLAGVPDTQYF. Written as DNA, the CDR3 is TGTGCCAGCAGCTTAGCGGGAGTCCCAGATACGCAGTATTTT.

This clonotype appeared many times. This chain connects TRBV28 to TRBJ2-7; D is unresolved. CDR3 length: 16 residues. The V end was cut by 5 bases, the J end by 0 bases, with 17 bases between. Per the germline V gene, CDR1 is MDHEN and CDR2 is SYDVKM. The CDR3 here is CASSPDGLTDSYEQYF. DNA for the CDR3: TGTGCCAGCAGTCCCGACGGCCTTACCGACTCCTACGAGCAGTACTTC.

This clonotype occurred many times. The gene calls are TRBV5-1 and TRBJ2-3; no reliable D call. The CDR3 sequence is 16 residues long. Trimming took off 0 bases at V and 0 bases at J, with 11 bases between the two ends. CDR1 SGHRS and CDR2 YFSETQ come from the germline V gene. The CDR3 DNA reads TGCGCCAGCAGCTTGGACGCAACTACTAGCACAGATACGCAGTATTTT. It is translated as CASSLDATTSTDTQYF.

The table lists this clonotype with many counts. The chain is built from TRBV3-1 and TRBJ2-2; D remains unclear. Germline V gene lookup returns CDR1 LGHDT and CDR2 YNNKEL (reference sequence). Trimming removed 5 bases at V and 6 bases at J, with 13 bases between. The length of the CDR3 is 14 residues. The CDR3 DNA reads TGTGCCAGCAGCACCGGCGTGGGGTCCGGGGAGCTGTTTTTT. Its protein is CASSTGVGSGELFF.

The gene calls are TRBV9 and TRBJ2-3, with 10 bases that match TRBD2. Trimming cost V 3 bases and J 0 bases; bases outside gene matches: 16. The CDR3 loop spans 20 amino acids. Germline V CDR1 and CDR2: SGDLS, YYNGEE. This CDR3 reads CASSARLAGPSGPSTDTQYF. DNA of the CDR3: TGTGCCAGCAGCGCACGACTAGCGGGTCCCTCGGGTCCTAGCACAGATACGCAGTATTTT.

The table lists this clonotype with a few counts. As DNA, the CDR3 is TGTGCCAGCAGGCCCGGAGGAGCCTACGAGCAGTACTTC. It is translated as CASRPGGAYEQYF. V gene TRBV6-2 or TRBV6-3 combines with J gene TRBJ2-7; tentative D call: TRBD2 (5 bases). The germline V gene has CDR1 MNHEY and CDR2 SVGEGT. V lost 6 bases to trimming and J lost 2 bases, with 11 bases between them. The CDR3 length is 13 residues.

Comment on this clonotype: Possible read error: a much larger clone is one base away. This chain connects TRBV4-3 to TRBJ1-1; tentative D call: TRBD1 (6 bases). The V and J ends lost 3 bases and 3 bases respectively, with 17 bases between them. CDR3 length: 16 amino acids. Germline loops: CDR1 LGHNA, CDR2 YSLEER. The CDR3 here is CASSHTDSRPDTEAFF. In DNA form, the CDR3 reads TGCGCCAGCAGCCATACGGACAGTCGACCGGACACTGAAGCTTTCTTT.

This clonotype has at least ten counts. The chain recombines TRBV7-8 with TRBJ2-3; no reliable D call. V was clipped by 2 bases and J by 2 bases, with 8 bases between them. The CDR3 contains 14 residues. Germline lookup yields CDR1 SGHVS and CDR2 FQNEAQ. The CDR3 sequence is CASSLSTFTDTQYF. The CDR3 bases are TGTGCCAGCAGCTTATCGACCTTCACAGATACGCAGTATTTT.